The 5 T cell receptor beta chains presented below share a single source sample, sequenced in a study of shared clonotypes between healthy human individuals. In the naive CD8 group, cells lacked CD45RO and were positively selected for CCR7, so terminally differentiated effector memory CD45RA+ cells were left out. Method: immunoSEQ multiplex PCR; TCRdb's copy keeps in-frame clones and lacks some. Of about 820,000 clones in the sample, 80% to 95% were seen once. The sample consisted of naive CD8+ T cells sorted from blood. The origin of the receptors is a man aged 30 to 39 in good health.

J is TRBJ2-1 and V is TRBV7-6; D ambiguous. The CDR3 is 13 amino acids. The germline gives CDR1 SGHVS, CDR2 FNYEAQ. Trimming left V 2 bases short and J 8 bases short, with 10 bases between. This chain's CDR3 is CASSLRRGYEQFF. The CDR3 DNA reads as TGTGCCAGCAGCTTACGGCGCGGATATGAGCAGTTCTTC.

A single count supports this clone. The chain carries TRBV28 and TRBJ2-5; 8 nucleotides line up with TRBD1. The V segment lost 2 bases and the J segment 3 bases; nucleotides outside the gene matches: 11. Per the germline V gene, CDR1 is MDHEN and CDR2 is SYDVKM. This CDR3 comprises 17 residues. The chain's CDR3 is CASSLGGQGTNKETQYF. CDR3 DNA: TGTGCCAGCAGTTTAGGCGGACAGGGCACTAACAAAGAGACCCAGTACTTC.

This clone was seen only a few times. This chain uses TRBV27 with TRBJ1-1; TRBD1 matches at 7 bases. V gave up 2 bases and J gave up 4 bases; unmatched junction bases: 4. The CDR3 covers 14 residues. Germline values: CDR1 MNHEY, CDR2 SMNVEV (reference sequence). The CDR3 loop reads CASSLVQGVTEAFF. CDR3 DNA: TGTGCCAGCAGTTTAGTTCAGGGGGTCACTGAAGCTTTCTTT.

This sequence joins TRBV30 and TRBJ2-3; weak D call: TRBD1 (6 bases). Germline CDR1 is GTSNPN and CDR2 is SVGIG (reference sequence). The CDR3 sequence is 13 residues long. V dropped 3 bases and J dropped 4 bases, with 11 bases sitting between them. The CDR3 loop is CAWRRGRSDTQYF. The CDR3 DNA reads TGTGCCTGGAGAAGGGGGAGATCAGATACGCAGTATTTT.

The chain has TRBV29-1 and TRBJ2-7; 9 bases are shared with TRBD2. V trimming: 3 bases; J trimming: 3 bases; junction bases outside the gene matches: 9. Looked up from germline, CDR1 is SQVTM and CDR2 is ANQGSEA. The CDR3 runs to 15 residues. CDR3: CSVEGSRSGSYEQYF. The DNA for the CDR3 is TGCAGCGTTGAGGGTTCGCGTAGCGGGAGCTACGAGCAGTACTTC.